This TCR beta chain was captured by sequencing in a study of identical twins. This clonotype was found many times. V shed 2 bases and J shed 5 bases, with 6 bases lying between them. Germline assignment: CDR1 DFQATT and CDR2 SNEGSKA (reference sequence). The CDR3 sequence is 11 residues long. TCRdb re-analysed the 5' RACE reads in MiXCR, keeping a single row per CDR3 protein. This table has fewer than 550,000 distinct CDR3 sequences, about 13% appearing once. These data also featured in a second study, about yellow fever vaccine responses in identical twins.

This receptor was identified in a young woman in good health. The chain recombines TRBV20-1 with TRBJ2-5; D is ambiguous. What was sequenced was CD4+ T cells sorted from blood. The CDR3 here is CSARIGETQYF. The DNA for the CDR3 is TGCAGTGCTAGAATTGGGGAGACCCAGTACTTC.